This passage covers 21 T cell receptor beta chains from one sample sequenced in a study of long-term antiretroviral therapy in people with HIV. It was version v3.0 of the immunoSEQ assay that was run at survey level. Assay used: immunoSEQ multiplex PCR; TCRdb lists only in-frame clones, some missing. The sample records some 19,000 clones, around three quarters being singletons. Source: unsorted PBMCs, taken 4.1 years after starting antiretroviral therapy. These TCRs come from a woman between 40 and 55 years old with HIV.

This chain connects TRBV7-9 to TRBJ2-1; 11 bases match TRBD2. The length of the CDR3 is 15 residues. After removal of 5 bases from V and 4 bases from J, the junction contained 4 bases not matched to a gene. Germline-derived CDR1 and CDR2 are SEHNR and FQNEAQ (reference sequence). CDR3 in DNA: TGTGCCAGCAGCCTGCTAGCGGGGGGTTACAATGAGCAGTTCTTC. This sequence encodes CASSLLAGGYNEQFF.

The V and J genes are TRBV5-1 and TRBJ2-2; D unclear. Trimming stripped 0 bases from V and 6 bases from J, with 15 bases between. Germline CDR1 SGHRS, CDR2 YFSETQ. The CDR3 spans 16 residues. This CDR3 is CASSLGQRRGPGELFF. The CDR3 DNA follows: TGCGCCAGCAGCTTGGGGCAGCGCAGAGGTCCCGGGGAGCTGTTTTTT.

The CDR3: CASSRGMGQSKNQPQHF. Here the CDR3 DNA reads TGTGCCAGCAGCCGGGGGATGGGACAGAGCAAAAATCAGCCCCAGCATTTT. The chain is built from TRBV7-9 and TRBJ1-5; TRBD1 matches 7 bases. After removal of 5 bases from V and 4 bases from J, the junction contained 14 bases not matched to a gene. The CDR3 totals 17 residues. Germline-derived CDR1 and CDR2 are SEHNR and FQNEAQ (reference sequence). Based on the CDR3 plus reference TRBV7-9 and TRBJ1-5, the full variable domain is DTGVSQNPRHKITKRGQNVTFRCDPISEHNRLYWYRQTLGQGPEFLTYFQNEAQLEKSRLLSDRFSAERPKGSFSTLEIQRTEQGDSAMYLCASSRGMGQSKNQPQHFGDGTRLSIL.

The CDR3 region has the DNA TGTGCCAGTAGTATCGGACCTCTGGGAGGAAACACCATATATTTT. Protein: CASSIGPLGGNTIYF. V gene TRBV19 combines with J gene TRBJ1-3; D unresolved. The CDR3 is made up of 15 amino acids. Germline-derived CDR1 and CDR2 are LNHDA and SQIVND (reference sequence). V was shortened by 3 bases and J by 4 bases, with 13 bases between the two germline ends.

This clone was picked up one time. The V call is TRBV2, the J call TRBJ1-2; TRBD1 might be the D (6 bases). Germline CDR1 reads SNHLY; CDR2 reads FYNNEI. V shed 6 bases and J shed 3 bases, with 20 bases lying between them. CDR3 length: 16 amino acids. The CDR3 bases are TGTGCCAGCAGCCCAGAAGGGGGGGGCAGCGACTATGGCTACACCTTC. This gives the protein CASSPEGGGSDYGYTF.

As concerns this clone: The CDR3 does not end in the conserved phenylalanine or tryptophan, so this is likely a read error. The limits of the CDR3 on the DNA are not certain, so only TCRdb's listed CDR3 is given. The chain couples TRBV10-3 to TRBJ2-7; the D segment call TRBD1 is taken from the table without a DNA check. Germline V lookup: CDR1 ENHRY, CDR2 SYGVKD. The CDR3 contains 13 residues when both ends are counted. The chain's CDR3 is CAISENSDRVTLL.

V is TRBV7-9 and J is TRBJ2-1; 10 nucleotides line up with TRBD1. After removal of 5 bases from V and 6 bases from J, the junction contained 7 bases not matched to a gene. Germline CDR1 SEHNR, CDR2 FQNEAQ (reference sequence). There are 15 residues in the CDR3. The CDR3 spells CASSPGQGILNEQFF. As DNA, the CDR3 is TGTGCCAGCAGCCCGGGACAGGGGATCCTCAATGAGCAGTTCTTC.

The V and J genes are TRBV29-1 and TRBJ2-7; D perhaps matches TRBD1 (6 bases). This CDR3 is built from 13 residues. Per germline, CDR1 SQVTM and CDR2 ANQGSEA. V was cut by 4 bases and J by 2 bases, with 12 bases left in between. DNA for the CDR3: TGCAGCGTTGCCGGGACACATCCCTACGAGCAGTACTTC. Amino acids: CSVAGTHPYEQYF.

CDR3 sequence (DNA): TGTGCCAGCACCAAATTTCGGGACAGGGGAGATGGCTACACCTTC. Its protein is CASTKFRDRGDGYTF. This chain links TRBV19 with TRBJ1-2; 10 bases match TRBD1. Germline V gene sequence: CDR1 LNHDA, CDR2 SQIVND (reference sequence). This CDR3 is 15 amino acids long. V trimming: 9 bases; J trimming: 6 bases; junction bases outside the gene matches: 13.

The rearrangement uses TRBV19 and TRBJ1-1, with D possibly matching TRBD1 (6 bases). This CDR3 comprises 13 residues. Germline V lookup: CDR1 LNHDA, CDR2 SQIVND (reference sequence). The V end was cut by 8 bases, the J end by 5 bases, with 15 bases between. CDR3 residues: CASVQGGRTEAFF. The CDR3, as DNA: TGTGCCAGTGTACAGGGAGGGCGGACTGAAGCTTTCTTT.

The V and J genes are TRBV4-3 and TRBJ2-1; the match to TRBD1 covers 7 bases. Trimming at V came to 0 bases and at J to 8 bases, leaving 7 bases not matched to a gene. The CDR3 length is 15 residues. Germline loops: CDR1 LGHNA, CDR2 YSLEER. The CDR3 nucleotides are TGCGCCAGCAGCCAAGATGAGGGGGCGGTAGATGAGCAGTTCTTC. Its protein is CASSQDEGAVDEQFF.

The V gene is TRBV10-3, the J gene TRBJ1-1, with TRBD1 matching over 7 bases. Germline V lookup: CDR1 ENHRY, CDR2 SYGVKD. The CDR3 length is 16 residues. J gave up 1 base and V 4 bases, and 9 bases lay outside the gene matches. The CDR3, as DNA: TGTGCCATCAGTGCTGGGCAGGGGGAAGGGAACACTGAAGCTTTCTTT. Amino acid sequence: CAISAGQGEGNTEAFF.

The chain links TRBV30 to TRBJ2-5; 9 positions match TRBD2. CDR3 length: 16 residues. Trimming at V came to 4 bases and at J to 5 bases, leaving 14 bases not matched to a gene. Germline lookup yields CDR1 GTSNPN and CDR2 SVGIG (reference sequence). CDR3 amino acids: CAWMSPGREGLETQYF. As DNA, the CDR3 is TGTGCCTGGATGTCCCCCGGGCGGGAGGGCCTGGAGACCCAGTACTTC.

The chain joins TRBV6-5 to TRBJ1-2, with 7 bases lining up with TRBD1. The CDR3 runs 15 residues. Germline V gene sequence: CDR1 MNHEY, CDR2 SVGAGI. J was trimmed by 4 bases and V by 3 bases; bases with no gene match: 8. The CDR3 region is CASSYTPAGGYGYTF. The CDR3 nucleotides read TGTGCCAGCAGTTATACCCCAGCAGGGGGCTATGGCTACACCTTC.

The chain joins TRBV5-1 to TRBJ2-1, with D unclear. Deletions cut 4 bases from V and 5 bases from J, with 7 bases between. Germline CDR1 SGHRS, CDR2 YFSETQ. The CDR3 covers 12 residues. CDR3 in amino acids: CASSQTDNEQFF. CDR3 bases: TGCGCCAGCAGCCAGACGGACAATGAGCAGTTCTTC.

The chain has TRBV30 and TRBJ2-3; D ambiguous. Germline V gene sequence: CDR1 GTSNPN, CDR2 SVGIG (reference sequence). Trimming shortened V by 2 bases and J by 3 bases, and 9 bases separated the two germline ends. The CDR3 is 13 amino acids. This CDR3 is CAWSSVDTDTQYF. CDR3 DNA sequence: TGTGCCTGGAGTTCGGTAGATACAGATACGCAGTATTTT.

The V gene is TRBV18, the J gene TRBJ1-4; D possibly corresponds to TRBD1 (5 bases). This CDR3 is 15 amino acids long. Per germline, CDR1 KGHSH and CDR2 LQKENI. V was trimmed by 7 bases and J by 6 bases, leaving 18 bases between them. CDR3 in amino acids: CASYWDGSADEKLFF. CDR3 bases: TGTGCCAGCTACTGGGACGGGTCTGCGGATGAAAAACTGTTTTTT.

The chain is built from TRBV6-1 and TRBJ1-6; no definite D call. The CDR3 is made up of 12 amino acids. The germline V gene encodes CDR1 MNHNS and CDR2 SASEGT. V gave up 1 base and J gave up 11 bases, with 6 bases separating them. CDR3 bases: TGTGCCAGCAGTGAAGTGTATCCACCCCTCCACTTT. It is translated as CASSEVYPPLHF.

The V gene is TRBV4-2, the J gene TRBJ1-1; D might be TRBD1 (6 bases). V was pared by 1 base and J by 4 bases, with 10 bases between. CDR3 length: 14 residues. Germline values: CDR1 LGHNA, CDR2 YNFKEQ. CDR3 region: CASSQVQGLTEAFF. As DNA, the CDR3 is TGTGCCAGCAGCCAAGTGCAGGGGCTCACTGAAGCTTTCTTT.

This chain connects TRBV7-2 to TRBJ2-2; D possibly corresponds to TRBD2 (5 bases). The germline CDR1 and CDR2 sequences are SGHTA and FQGNSA. The CDR3 is made up of 15 amino acids. The V end was cut by 1 base, the J end by 1 base, with 7 bases between. The CDR3: CASSLEAVNTGELFF. In nucleotides, the CDR3 is TGTGCCAGCAGCTTAGAAGCGGTGAACACCGGGGAGCTGTTTTTT.

This clone was seen a few times. The chain uses TRBV16 and TRBJ2-7, with TRBD2 as a possible D gene (6 bases). The V end was cut by 3 bases, the J end by 3 bases, with 15 bases between. Looked up from germline, CDR1 is KGHSY and CDR2 is FQNENV. This CDR3 is built from 15 residues. CDR3 residues: CASSHPPGRFYEQYF. DNA for the CDR3: TGTGCCAGCAGCCATCCCCCAGGGAGGTTCTACGAGCAGTACTTC.